This passage covers 25 T cell receptor beta chains from one sample sequenced in a study of T cells in localized non-small cell lung cancer. This table comes from immunoSEQ multiplex PCR, and its TCRdb copy is limited to in-frame clones, with some not included. The data hold approximately 1,200 clones, with roughly two fifths observed a single time. The specimen was lung tumor tissue, collected before any cancer treatment. These receptors came from a woman between 35 and 70 years old with stage I lung adenocarcinoma.

This clone has a handful of counts. The J gene is TRBJ2-3, the V gene TRBV9; TRBD2 agrees at 12 bases. CDR3 size: 15 residues. Unmatched junction bases numbered 6, after V lost 5 bases and J lost 5 bases. CDR1 is SGDLS and CDR2 is YYNGEE in the germline V gene. In DNA form, the CDR3 reads TGTGCCAGCAGTCGACTAGCGGGGGATGGAGATACGCAGTATTTT. Protein product: CASSRLAGDGDTQYF.

This clone was seen a few times. This sequence joins TRBV11-3 and TRBJ1-3; 8 bases fit TRBD1. CDR3 length equals 15 residues. J lost 2 bases, V lost 6 bases, and 6 bases had no gene match. CDR1 and CDR2 from the germline V gene are SGHNT and YENEEA. DNA of the CDR3: TGTGCCAGCAGTTTGACACAGGGGGCTGGAAACACCATATATTTT. Amino acids: CASSLTQGAGNTIYF.

The chain joins TRBV4-1 to TRBJ2-7, with D possibly TRBD1 on 6 matching bases. V gave up 3 bases and J gave up 7 bases, with 19 bases separating them. The CDR3 consists of 15 residues. Germline V lookup: CDR1 MGHRA, CDR2 YSYEKL. This chain's CDR3 is CASSQTWTAGREQYF. As DNA, the CDR3 is TGCGCCAGCAGCCAGACTTGGACAGCCGGTCGGGAGCAGTACTTC.

This chain uses TRBV6-8 with TRBJ2-2; no clear D. Between the trimmed V and J ends, which lost 2 bases and 2 bases, there was a span of 0 bases. From germline, CDR1 is MNHGY and CDR2 SAAAGT. This CDR3 has 12 residues. CDR3 DNA: TGTGCCAGCAGTTACAACACCGGGGAGCTGTTTTTT. This gives the protein CASSYNTGELFF.

The rearrangement joins TRBV19 to TRBJ1-5; 9 bases are a match to TRBD1. Germline V gives CDR1 LNHDA, CDR2 SQIVND (reference sequence). This CDR3 has 14 amino acids. J gave up 7 bases and V 7 bases, and 8 bases lay outside the gene matches. The CDR3 loop is CASTPTGGRQPQHF. CDR3 bases: TGTGCCAGTACCCCGACAGGGGGGAGACAGCCCCAGCATTTT.

This rearrangement joins TRBV19 to TRBJ1-6; D possibly corresponds to TRBD1 (5 bases). This CDR3 spans 14 amino acids. CDR1 is LNHDA, CDR2 SQIVND, per germline (reference sequence). With 4 bases removed from V and 5 bases from J, the gap between germline ends came to 9 bases. For the CDR3, the DNA is TGTGCCAGTAGTAAGGGACCGGATAATTCACCCCTCCACTTT. Translated: CASSKGPDNSPLHF.

The sample holds a few counts of this clone. The junction departs from the called germline gene at one end, perhaps through a read error. This rearrangement joins TRBV11-3 to TRBJ2-7; D is perhaps TRBD1 (5 bases). CDR3 size: 15 residues. CDR1 and CDR2 from the germline V gene are SGHNT and YENEEA. CDR3 DNA: TGTGCCAGCAGCCCGCAATCATGGGGCGACAGTACTCCCCTCTTC. It specifies CASSPQSWGDSTPLF.

This clone is judged large. The chain has TRBV9 and TRBJ2-5; tentative D call: TRBD2 (5 bases). Germline V lookup: CDR1 SGDLS, CDR2 YYNGEE. V was shortened by 5 bases and J by 5 bases, with 13 bases between the two germline ends. The CDR3 runs 13 residues. The CDR3 DNA sequence: TGTGCCAGCAGTGAAGAAGCGGTGGAGACCCAGTACTTC. Its translation is CASSEEAVETQYF.

This clone was found a few times. This rearrangement joins TRBV11-3 to TRBJ1-1; the D gene is possibly TRBD1 (5 bases). The ends were cut back, 0 bases at V and 1 base at J, with 9 bases in the middle. In germline, CDR1 is SGHNT, CDR2 YENEEA. CDR3 length: 15 amino acids. The CDR3, as DNA: TGTGCCAGCAGCTTAGAGGGACCTTGGAACACTGAAGCTTTCTTT. Protein: CASSLEGPWNTEAFF.

This clone has a handful of counts. CDR3 DNA sequence: TGTGCCAGCAGTGTAGGACTAGCTGCAAATGAGCAGTTCTTC. It encodes CASSVGLAANEQFF. The chain joins TRBV6-8 to TRBJ2-1, with TRBD2 matching 8 bases. This CDR3 has 14 amino acids. The trim removed 5 bases at V and 7 bases at J, leaving 7 bases unmatched. Germline lookup yields CDR1 MNHGY and CDR2 SAAAGT.

V gene TRBV19 combines with J gene TRBJ1-2; D gene unclear. The length of the CDR3 is 13 residues. Trimming pared 5 bases from V and 1 base from J, leaving 8 bases between. Germline assignment: CDR1 LNHDA and CDR2 SQIVND (reference sequence). The CDR3, as DNA: TGTGCCAGTAGTGTAAGGATTAACTATGGCTACACCTTC. Amino acid sequence: CASSVRINYGYTF.

Sample share makes this clone medium-sized. The chain carries TRBV11-3 and TRBJ2-7; possibly TRBD2 for D (5 bases). The V gene lost 5 bases and the J gene lost 3 bases, with 23 bases spanning the gap. Per the germline V gene, CDR1 is SGHNT and CDR2 is YENEEA. This CDR3 region has 17 residues. The CDR3 spells CASSGERRVFEGYEQYF. In DNA form, the CDR3 reads TGTGCCAGCAGCGGGGAGCGACGGGTCTTCGAGGGCTACGAGCAGTACTTC.

CDR3 in DNA: TGTGCTAGTGAAGCACAGGGCTTGGGTAACACTGAAGCTTTCTTT. It specifies CASEAQGLGNTEAFF. The chain is built from TRBV12-5 and TRBJ1-1; D perhaps matches TRBD1 (6 bases). V gave up 7 bases and J gave up 2 bases, with 17 bases separating them. The CDR3 extends over 15 amino acids. The V gene's germline CDR1 is LGHNT and CDR2 FRNRAP.

The J gene is TRBJ2-2, the V gene TRBV10-2; 10 bases map to TRBD1. The CDR3 consists of 15 residues. The J segment lost 6 bases and the V segment lost 5 bases, leaving 6 bases of the junction unmatched. Germline values: CDR1 WSHSY, CDR2 SAAADI. CDR3 sequence: CASSRGQGLSGELFF. CDR3 bases: TGCGCCAGCAGTAGGGGACAGGGGTTGTCCGGGGAGCTGTTTTTT.

This chain joins TRBV10-2 and TRBJ1-2; maybe TRBD1 (6 bases). Between the trimmed V and J ends, which lost 3 bases and 7 bases, there was a span of 15 bases. This CDR3 spans 14 amino acids. Germline values: CDR1 WSHSY, CDR2 SAAADI. The CDR3 is CASSEQGRGGGYTF. Written as DNA, the CDR3 is TGCGCCAGCAGTGAACAGGGCCGAGGCGGTGGCTACACCTTC.

V is TRBV6-8 and J is TRBJ2-3; 9 bases are a match to TRBD1. The CDR3 sequence is 15 residues long. The V and J ends lost 5 bases and 0 bases, in that order; junction bases with no gene match: 3. The germline CDR1 and CDR2 sequences are MNHGY and SAAAGT. CDR3 in amino acids: CASSGQGLSTDTQYF. The CDR3, as DNA: TGTGCCAGCAGTGGACAGGGGCTTAGCACAGATACGCAGTATTTT.

This clone was observed a single time. The chain combines TRBV5-1 with TRBJ1-4, with a weak D call TRBD1 (5 bases). CDR1 and CDR2 from the germline V gene are SGHRS and YFSETQ. The CDR3 consists of 14 residues. V dropped 2 bases and J dropped 8 bases, with 13 bases sitting between them. The CDR3 coding sequence is TGCGCCAGCAGCTTTGGCAGGGATGGGGAAAAACTGTTTTTT. Translating it yields CASSFGRDGEKLFF.

This clone was counted only a few times. V gene TRBV11-3 combines with J gene TRBJ1-2, with a weak D call TRBD1 (6 bases). Germline assignment: CDR1 SGHNT and CDR2 YENEEA. There are 14 residues in the CDR3. Trimming shortened V by 3 bases and J by 4 bases, and 12 bases separated the two germline ends. As DNA, the CDR3 is TGTGCCAGCAGCTTGGGCAGGGGAGGCTATGGCTACACCTTC. Its translation is CASSLGRGGYGYTF.

The V call is TRBV14, the J call TRBJ2-1, with D perhaps TRBD1 (6 bases). Trimming removed 3 bases at V and 4 bases at J, with 10 bases between. Germline assignment: CDR1 SGHDN and CDR2 FVKESK. This CDR3 has 14 amino acids. CDR3 protein: CASSQRQVYNEQFF. CDR3 bases: TGTGCCAGCAGCCAGCGACAGGTTTACAATGAGCAGTTCTTC.

This clone is deemed large. The J gene is TRBJ2-3, the V gene TRBV4-1, with a weak D call TRBD1 (5 bases). This CDR3 is built from 13 residues. CDR1 MGHRA and CDR2 YSYEKL come from the germline V gene. The V end was cut by 3 bases, the J end by 3 bases, with 7 bases between. The chain's CDR3 is CASSQPGTDTQYF. DNA of the CDR3: TGCGCCAGCAGCCAGCCAGGGACAGATACGCAGTATTTT.

This clone is categorized as medium-sized. J is TRBJ2-5 and V is TRBV9; a weak D match, TRBD2 (5 bases). CDR1 and CDR2 from the germline V gene are SGDLS and YYNGEE. The length of the CDR3 is 14 residues. V was trimmed by 4 bases and J by 3 bases, leaving 13 bases between them. CDR3 coding DNA: TGTGCCAGCAGCTCCCGGGAACGAGAAGAGACCCAGTACTTC. This gives the protein CASSSREREETQYF.

This chain links TRBV19 with TRBJ1-2; TRBD1 matches 7 bases. Germline assignment: CDR1 LNHDA and CDR2 SQIVND (reference sequence). Germline trimming cut 7 bases from V and 1 base from J; bases unmatched to any gene: 6. This CDR3 region has 14 residues. The DNA of the CDR3 is TGTGCCAGTAAGGGGACAGCGCATAACTATGGCTACACCTTC. Protein: CASKGTAHNYGYTF.

Written as DNA, the CDR3 is TGCGCCAGCAGTGATGGAGGGGGAGGTGACACAGATACGCAGTATTTT. Protein sequence: CASSDGGGGDTDTQYF. J is TRBJ2-3 and V is TRBV10-2, with D perhaps assigned TRBD1 or TRBD2 (6 bases each). The CDR3 contains 16 residues. CDR1 and CDR2 (germline): WSHSY, SAAADI. V gave up 3 bases and J gave up 2 bases, with 15 bases separating them.

The rearrangement joins TRBV9 to TRBJ1-4; D is perhaps TRBD1 (5 bases). V gave up 2 bases and J gave up 1 base, with 12 bases separating them. The CDR3 loop spans 16 amino acids. Germline CDR1 is SGDLS and CDR2 is YYNGEE. The CDR3 region is CASSVGDALTNEKLFF. The CDR3 DNA follows: TGTGCCAGCAGCGTTGGGGACGCGTTAACTAATGAAAAACTGTTTTTT.

This chain links TRBV9 with TRBJ2-3; 9 nucleotides agree with TRBD2. There are 15 residues in the CDR3. Germline V gene sequence: CDR1 SGDLS, CDR2 YYNGEE. V was pared by 4 bases and J by 6 bases, with 9 bases of the junction left unmatched. The CDR3 spells CASSPQGLAGDTQYF. The CDR3 bases are TGTGCCAGCAGCCCACAGGGGCTAGCGGGGGATACGCAGTATTTT. Drawing the rest from reference TRBV9 and TRBJ2-3, the complete variable domain is DSGVTQTPKHLITATGQRVTLRCSPRSGDLSVYWYQQSLDQGLQFLIQYYNGEERAKGNILERFSAQQFPDLHSELNLSSLELGDSALYFCASSPQGLAGDTQYFGPGTRLTVL.